This T cell receptor (beta chain) derives from a study of blood T cell repertoires in COVID-19. The CDR3 totals 19 residues. V lost 1 base and J lost 3, with 22 bases in between. The germline V gene encodes CDR1 LGHDT and CDR2 YNNKEL (reference sequence). As originally analysed: Amplification from reference gene primers served as the basis for estimated nucleated cell counts. The data were produced by immunoSEQ multiplex PCR, yet TCRdb's version contains in-frame clones alone and is incomplete. For V, J and clone size, that table is used; D and trimming come from the DNA. The data contain about 440,000 clones, around 89% of them singletons.

The source of this sequence is a woman between 25 and 40 years old with acute or convalescent COVID-19. Material for sequencing was peripheral blood. The chain has TRBV3-1 (or the pseudogene TRBV3-2) and TRBJ2-1; D remains unclear. CDR3 nucleotide sequence: TGTGCCAGCAGCCAAGTGAATATCGACTCCGGCTTGGACTACAATGAGCAGTTCTTC. It codes for CASSQVNIDSGLDYNEQFF.